The rows below give T cell receptor beta chains drawn from one sample of a study of naive and memory T cell subsets. TCRdb recomputed calls from the UMI-ligation and nested PCR reads with MiXCR, one row per CDR3 protein. Among more than 100,000 distinct CDR3 sequences listed, 35% to 40% were seen once. The sequenced sample was central memory CD4+ T cells from blood. The receptors were sampled from a human donor in good health. Each CDR3 is given with its conserved first and last residue. The D gene is left open where the match is weak. Clone size is stated in some rows and not others, as once, few, many or a class when expanded.

D gene	V gene	clone size	J gene	CDR3 protein	CDR3 DNA
-	TRBV28	-	TRBJ2-3	CASSGAFNFADTQYF	TGTGCCAGCAGTGGGGCCTTTAATTTCGCAGATACGCAGTATTTT
TRBD2	TRBV6-6	-	TRBJ2-5	CASSNGLAGGQETQYF	TGTGCCAGCAGTAATGGACTAGCGGGAGGGCAAGAGACCCAGTACTTC
TRBD2	TRBV7-3	-	TRBJ2-5	CASSFQAGGETQYF	TGTGCCAGCAGCTTTCAGGCCGGGGGGGAGACCCAGTACTTC
-	TRBV5-6	few	TRBJ2-3	CASSEGLGGTDTQYF	TGTGCCAGCAGCGAGGGACTCGGGGGCACAGATACGCAGTATTTT
-	TRBV5-1	few	TRBJ2-2	CASSLGFSGELFF	TGCGCCAGCAGCTTGGGATTCAGCGGGGAGCTGTTTTTT
TRBD1	TRBV14	few	TRBJ1-5	CASSQESGTGGSLSNQPQHF	TGTGCCAGCAGCCAAGAATCCGGGACAGGGGGCTCGTTAAGCAATCAGCCCCAGCATTTT
TRBD1	TRBV28	-	TRBJ2-7	CASSLVGDSSYEQYF	TGTGCCAGCAGTTTAGTAGGGGACAGCTCCTACGAGCAGTACTTC
-	TRBV12-2	-	TRBJ2-1	CASRHAGSSHNEQFF	TGTGCAAGTCGCCATGCCGGGAGTAGCCACAATGAGCAGTTCTTC
TRBD2	TRBV20-1	-	TRBJ2-3	CSARTGTSGIADTQYF	TGCAGTGCTAGAACTGGGACTAGCGGGATCGCAGATACGCAGTATTTT
-	TRBV18	many	TRBJ2-6	CASSPRTSGANVLTF	TGTGCCAGCAGCCCAAGGACCTCTGGGGCCAACGTCCTGACTTTC
-	TRBV14	-	TRBJ2-5	CASSRVLRGQETQYF	TGTGCCAGCAGCCGCGTCCTGAGGGGCCAAGAGACCCAGTACTTC
-	TRBV20-1	few	TRBJ2-1	CSANGREQFF	TGCAGTGCTAATGGTAGGGAGCAGTTCTTC
-	TRBV6-2/TRBV6-3	few	TRBJ1-5	CASKAEGREPQHF	TGTGCCAGCAAAGCGGAGGGGCGTGAGCCCCAGCATTTT
-	TRBV9	-	TRBJ2-3	CASSQDLLTDTQYF	TGTGCCAGCAGCCAGGACTTGCTCACAGATACGCAGTATTTT